The 25 T cell receptor beta chains presented below share a single source sample, sequenced in a study of Ad26.COV2.S vaccination and SARS-CoV-2 variants. Using immunoSEQ multiplex PCR, the repertoire was profiled, and TCRdb retains in-frame clones only, with some absent. This sample yields about 350,000 clones, of which 92% are seen a single time; 3.5% to 4.5% belongs to the top ten. Sequenced material: peripheral blood, taken after recovery from COVID-19. The receptors come from a human donor who had recovered from COVID-19.

This clone was observed a single time. The chain employs TRBV3-1 (or the pseudogene TRBV3-2) and TRBJ1-1, with no clear D. Between the trimmed V and J ends, which lost 3 bases and 1 base, there was a span of 6 bases. The CDR3 sequence is 13 residues long. Germline assignment: CDR1 LGHDT and CDR2 YNNKEL (reference sequence). CDR3: CASSHSTNTEAFF. CDR3 DNA sequence: TGTGCCAGCAGCCACTCCACGAACACTGAAGCTTTCTTT.

The rearrangement links TRBV13 to TRBJ1-5; tentatively, D is TRBD1 (5 bases). With 0 bases removed from V and 3 bases from J, the gap between germline ends came to 9 bases. CDR1 and CDR2 (germline): PRHDT, FYEKMQ (reference sequence). The CDR3 covers 15 residues. CDR3 in amino acids: CASSLGRQINQPQHF. The CDR3 nucleotides read TGTGCCAGCAGCTTAGGCCGACAGATCAATCAGCCCCAGCATTTT.

This clone was seen a single time. The genes are TRBV4-1 and TRBJ1-6, with a possible D match to TRBD1 (5 bases). The CDR3 has 18 residues. V was trimmed by 5 bases and J by 5 bases, leaving 22 bases between them. Germline lookup yields CDR1 MGHRA and CDR2 YSYEKL. CDR3 coding DNA: TGCGCCAGCAGCGCCCGCGATCCTGACCGGGGGAATAATTCACCCCTCCACTTT. Its protein product is CASSARDPDRGNNSPLHF.

The sample holds a few counts of this clone. The chain recombines TRBV9 with TRBJ2-2; the match to TRBD1 covers 7 bases. The germline gives CDR1 SGDLS, CDR2 YYNGEE. Trimming took 0 bases from V and 1 from J; bases not matched to a gene: 6. The CDR3 extends over 17 amino acids. The CDR3 region has the DNA TGTGCCAGCAGCGTAGACCGACAGGGTGGGAACACCGGGGAGCTGTTTTTT. Encoded protein: CASSVDRQGGNTGELFF. The whole variable domain, filled in from reference TRBV9 and TRBJ2-2, reads DSGVTQTPKHLITATGQRVTLRCSPRSGDLSVYWYQQSLDQGLQFLIQYYNGEERAKGNILERFSAQQFPDLHSELNLSSLELGDSALYFCASSVDRQGGNTGELFFGEGSRLTVL.

In regard to this clone: The same CDR3 can be traced to other DNA sequences in this sample. J is TRBJ1-1 and V is TRBV15; the D is unclear. Trimming took off 1 base at V and 1 base at J, with 4 bases between the two ends. The germline V gene encodes CDR1 LNHNV and CDR2 YYDKDF (reference sequence). There are 13 residues in the CDR3. CDR3 loop: CATSRVGNTEAFF. CDR3 in DNA: TGTGCCACCAGCAGAGTGGGGAACACTGAAGCTTTCTTT.

CDR3 nucleotide sequence: TGTGCCAGCACCCCGGGGGATCAGCCCCAGCATTTT. This sequence encodes CASTPGDQPQHF. The chain is built from TRBV6-2 or TRBV6-3 and TRBJ1-5; the D gene is possibly TRBD1 (5 bases). V was shortened by 7 bases and J by 5 bases, with 9 bases between the two germline ends. There are 12 residues in the CDR3. Germline V gives CDR1 MNHEY, CDR2 SVGEGT.

The V gene is TRBV29-1, the J gene TRBJ1-2; D possibly corresponds to TRBD1 (5 bases). The CDR3 is 11 residues long. The germline V gene encodes CDR1 SQVTM and CDR2 ANQGSEA. Trimming left V 5 bases short and J 8 bases short, with 12 bases between. CDR3 bases: TGCAGCGTTCGGGGACGTCGAGGCTACACCTTC. Encoded protein: CSVRGRRGYTF. The full variable domain, rest sourced from reference TRBV29-1 and TRBJ1-2, is SAVISQKPSRDICQRGTSLTIQCQVDSQVTMMFWYRQQPGQSLTLIATANQGSEATYESGFVIDKFPISRPNLTFSTLTVSNMSPEDSSIYLCSVRGRRGYTFGSGTRLTVV.

The chain links TRBV9 to TRBJ2-3; D is possibly TRBD1 (5 bases). CDR1 is SGDLS and CDR2 is YYNGEE in the germline V gene. There are 18 residues in the CDR3. Trimming took off 4 bases at V and 2 bases at J, with 23 bases between the two ends. The CDR3 reads CASSLGPALGAFTDTQYF. CDR3 DNA sequence: TGTGCCAGCAGCCTTGGACCCGCTCTAGGGGCCTTCACAGATACGCAGTATTTT. Based on the CDR3 plus reference TRBV9 and TRBJ2-3, the full variable domain is DSGVTQTPKHLITATGQRVTLRCSPRSGDLSVYWYQQSLDQGLQFLIQYYNGEERAKGNILERFSAQQFPDLHSELNLSSLELGDSALYFCASSLGPALGAFTDTQYFGPGTRLTVL.

The chain employs TRBV5-1 and TRBJ2-3; 10 bases line up with TRBD2. This CDR3 has 15 residues. The junction had 9 bases not matched to a gene; V was cut back by 4 bases and J by 7 bases. Per germline, CDR1 SGHRS and CDR2 YFSETQ. The CDR3 nucleotides read TGCGCCAGCAGCGCTAGCGGGGGAACAATGAATACGCAGTATTTT. It specifies CASSASGGTMNTQYF.

The V call is TRBV10-3, the J call TRBJ1-2, with 8 bases identical to TRBD1. Germline CDR1 and CDR2: ENHRY and SYGVKD. J gave up 7 bases and V 2 bases, and 9 bases lay outside the gene matches. CDR3 size: 15 residues. CDR3 protein: CAISELDREAVGYTF. For the CDR3, the DNA is TGTGCCATCAGTGAGCTGGACAGGGAGGCGGTTGGCTACACCTTC.

The chain links TRBV5-4 to TRBJ1-4, with a possible D match to TRBD1 (6 bases). V gave up 4 bases and J gave up 4 bases, with 14 bases separating them. Per germline, CDR1 SGHNT and CDR2 YYREEE (reference sequence). The length of the CDR3 is 15 residues. The CDR3 nucleotides are TGTGCCAGCAGCCCGCGACAGGACTTTAATGAAAAACTGTTTTTT. As protein: CASSPRQDFNEKLFF. The whole variable domain, remainder taken from reference TRBV5-4 and TRBJ1-4, is ETGVTQSPTHLIKTRGQQVTLRCSSQSGHNTVSWYQQALGQGPQFIFQYYREEENGRGNFPPRFSGLQFPNYSSELNVNALELDDSALYLCASSPRQDFNEKLFFGSGTQLSVL.

The rearrangement uses TRBV19 and TRBJ1-5; D ambiguous. Deletions cut 6 bases from V and 3 bases from J, with 9 bases between. Per the germline V gene, CDR1 is LNHDA and CDR2 is SQIVND (reference sequence). The CDR3 extends over 13 amino acids. The CDR3 protein is CASSRASNQPQHF. For the CDR3, the DNA is TGTGCCAGTAGCCGGGCTTCCAATCAGCCCCAGCATTTT.

The chain links TRBV7-9 to TRBJ1-2; TRBD1 is a possible D gene (6 bases). V shed 5 bases and J shed 3 bases, with 16 bases lying between them. From germline, CDR1 is SEHNR and CDR2 FQNEAQ (reference sequence). There are 15 residues in the CDR3. For the CDR3, the DNA is TGTGCCAGCAGCCCCAGAGGGGGGGCGGACTATGGCTACACCTTC. It encodes CASSPRGGADYGYTF.

This chain connects TRBV6-5 to TRBJ2-3, with D perhaps TRBD1 or TRBD2 (5 bases each). V was cut by 1 base and J by 0 bases, with 5 bases left in between. Looked up from germline, CDR1 is MNHEY and CDR2 is SVGAGI. CDR3 length equals 14 residues. CDR3 DNA sequence: TGTGCCAGCAGTTACTGGGACAGCACAGATACGCAGTATTTT. This gives the protein CASSYWDSTDTQYF.

This rearrangement joins TRBV7-2 to TRBJ2-6; D is unresolved. The CDR3 is 15 amino acids. V lost 7 bases and J lost 0, with 10 bases in between. Germline V lookup: CDR1 SGHTA, CDR2 FQGNSA. In nucleotides, the CDR3 is TGTGCCAGCAACCGCAAGGTCTCTGGGGCCAACGTCCTGACTTTC. As protein: CASNRKVSGANVLTF.

The chain is built from TRBV5-1 and TRBJ2-1; D unresolved. The length of the CDR3 is 12 residues. Per germline, CDR1 SGHRS and CDR2 YFSETQ. With 2 bases removed from V and 5 bases from J, the gap between germline ends came to 5 bases. The CDR3 reads CASSFQNNEQFF. The CDR3 nucleotides read TGCGCCAGCAGCTTCCAAAACAATGAGCAGTTCTTC. Combining the CDR3 with reference TRBV5-1 and TRBJ2-1 gives the whole variable domain KAGVTQTPRYLIKTRGQQVTLSCSPISGHRSVSWYQQTPGQGLQFLFEYFSETQRNKGNFPGRFSGRQFSNSRSEMNVSTLELGDSALYLCASSFQNNEQFFGPGTRLTVL.

This chain connects TRBV7-2 to TRBJ2-4; D assignment may be TRBD1 or TRBD2 (5 bases each). V shed 1 base and J shed 3 bases, with 10 bases lying between them. CDR3 length: 15 residues. From germline, CDR1 is SGHTA and CDR2 FQGNSA. The CDR3 region has the DNA TGTGCCAGCAGCTTAGGAGGGGCCGTCAAAAACATTCAGTACTTC. Encoded protein: CASSLGGAVKNIQYF. Full variable domain (rest looked up from reference TRBV7-2 and TRBJ2-4): GAGVSQSPSNKVTEKGKDVELRCDPISGHTALYWYRQSLGQGLEFLIYFQGNSAPDKSGLPSDRFSAERTGGSVSTLTIQRTQQEDSAVYLCASSLGGAVKNIQYFGAGTRLSVL.

The CDR3 reads CASSPQGGETQYF. CDR3 nucleotides: TGCGCCAGCAGCCCCCAGGGGGGGGAGACCCAGTACTTC. This chain links TRBV5-1 with TRBJ2-5; perhaps D is TRBD1 or TRBD2 (7 bases each). The CDR3 has 13 amino acids. V lost 4 bases to trimming and J lost 5 bases, with 12 bases between them. CDR1 is SGHRS and CDR2 is YFSETQ in the germline V gene.

This clone was counted between two and nine times. The sample carries other DNA sequences with the same CDR3. The chain combines TRBV5-1 with TRBJ1-2; 7 nucleotides agree with TRBD1. The CDR3 covers 13 residues. Germline values: CDR1 SGHRS, CDR2 YFSETQ. The junction had 2 bases not matched to a gene; V was cut back by 4 bases and J by 2 bases. CDR3 nucleotides: TGCGCCAGCAGCCGGGACAGAAACTATGGCTACACCTTC. The encoded protein is CASSRDRNYGYTF.

The rearrangement links TRBV28 to TRBJ1-2; 7 nucleotides align to TRBD1. This CDR3 is 15 amino acids long. Germline assignment: CDR1 MDHEN and CDR2 SYDVKM. J gave up 2 bases and V 7 bases, and 10 bases lay outside the gene matches. This CDR3 is CASITYLGQNYGYTF. For the CDR3, the DNA is TGTGCCAGCATCACCTACCTGGGACAGAACTATGGCTACACCTTC.

V and J are TRBV15 and TRBJ1-5, with 8 bases fitting TRBD1. The V segment lost 8 bases and the J segment 2 bases; nucleotides outside the gene matches: 5. Germline loops: CDR1 LNHNV, CDR2 YYDKDF (reference sequence). The CDR3 spans 14 residues. In nucleotides, the CDR3 is TGTGCCACCGCGACAGGGGTTGGCAATCAGCCCCAGCATTTT. Translating it yields CATATGVGNQPQHF.

The chain employs TRBV11-1 and TRBJ1-1, with TRBD1 as a possible D gene (6 bases). V was pared by 4 bases and J by 10 bases, with 10 bases between. Germline CDR1 and CDR2: SGHAT and FQDESV (reference sequence). The CDR3 is made up of 11 amino acids. CDR3: CASSSDSTAFF. DNA for the CDR3: TGTGCCAGCAGCTCGGACAGTACAGCTTTCTTT. The variable domain in full, with the rest retrieved from reference TRBV11-1 and TRBJ1-1, is EAEVAQSPRYKITEKSQAVAFWCDPISGHATLYWYRQILGQGPELLVQFQDESVVDDSQLPKDRFSAERLKGVDSTLKIQPAELGDSAMYLCASSSDSTAFFGQGTRLTVV.

The rearrangement links TRBV4-1 to TRBJ1-2; the match to TRBD1 covers 7 bases. Germline lookup yields CDR1 MGHRA and CDR2 YSYEKL. The V segment lost 8 bases and the J segment 2 bases; nucleotides outside the gene matches: 8. The CDR3 spans 14 residues. Written as DNA, the CDR3 is TGCGCCAGCCGAGGGGGCCTGGGGAACTATGGCTACACCTTC. Encoded protein: CASRGGLGNYGYTF.

The V call is TRBV7-9, the J call TRBJ1-4; D is undetermined. V gave up 6 bases and J gave up 8 bases, with 10 bases separating them. Germline V gene sequence: CDR1 SEHNR, CDR2 FQNEAQ (reference sequence). The CDR3 is 12 residues long. CDR3 amino acids: CASRGGLEKLFF. The CDR3 DNA reads as TGTGCCAGCAGGGGAGGCCTGGAAAAACTGTTTTTT. The full variable domain, rest sourced from reference TRBV7-9 and TRBJ1-4, is DTGVSQNPRHKITKRGQNVTFRCDPISEHNRLYWYRQTLGQGPEFLTYFQNEAQLEKSRLLSDRFSAERPKGSFSTLEIQRTEQGDSAMYLCASRGGLEKLFFGSGTQLSVL.

V usage is TRBV4-1 and J usage is TRBJ2-7, with a tentative D call TRBD1 (6 bases). V was trimmed by 5 bases and J by 3 bases, leaving 29 bases between them. The CDR3 spans 19 residues. The germline CDR1 and CDR2 sequences are MGHRA and YSYEKL. CDR3 loop: CASSSNQATGTGFYYEQYF. The DNA for the CDR3 is TGCGCCAGCAGCTCCAACCAGGCCACAGGGACGGGGTTCTACTACGAGCAGTACTTC.